Below are 19 T cell receptor beta chains sequenced from a single sample in a study of cytomegalovirus exposure and HLA in healthy donors. PCR primers comprised 60 Vbeta and 13 Jbeta primers. TCRdb's copy holds only in-frame clones and misses some; the assay was immunoSEQ multiplex PCR. The sample holds around 75,000 clones, 70% to 80% seen once. The material sequenced was PBMCs. The receptors stem from a man aged 35 to 55 in good health and CMV-seronegative.

The rearrangement joins TRBV5-6 to TRBJ2-3, with 13 bases fitting TRBD2. The CDR3 loop spans 18 amino acids. Trimming at V came to 4 bases and at J to 0 bases, leaving 8 bases not matched to a gene. Germline assignment: CDR1 SGHDT and CDR2 YYEEEE. The CDR3 nucleotides are TGTGCCAGCAGCCTACTAGCGGGGGGGCGACGGAGCACAGATACGCAGTATTTT. It is translated as CASSLLAGGRRSTDTQYF.

This clone was picked up one time. The genes are TRBV28 and TRBJ1-4; the D gene is possibly TRBD1 (5 bases). Germline loops: CDR1 MDHEN, CDR2 SYDVKM. Between the trimmed V and J ends, which lost 6 bases and 0 bases, there was a span of 17 bases. The CDR3 is 17 amino acids. The CDR3 nucleotides read TGTGCCAGCAGGCTCCGTACTGCGGGGCCAACTAATGAAAAACTGTTTTTT. It codes for CASRLRTAGPTNEKLFF. The complete variable domain, with remaining parts taken from reference TRBV28 and TRBJ1-4, reads DVKVTQSSRYLVKRTGEKVFLECVQDMDHENMFWYRQDPGLGLRLIYFSYDVKMKEKGDIPEGYSVSREKKERFSLILESASTNQTSMYLCASRLRTAGPTNEKLFFGSGTQLSVL.

In this sample, this clone turned up many times. The chain combines TRBV5-1 with TRBJ2-1, with 11 bases identical to TRBD1. CDR1 and CDR2 from the germline V gene are SGHRS and YFSETQ. The CDR3 totals 16 residues. The V gene end was trimmed by 2 bases and the J gene end by 4 bases; junction bases not matched to a gene: 5. The CDR3 region is CASSFQGQGVYNEQFF. The CDR3 nucleotides read TGCGCCAGCAGCTTCCAGGGACAGGGGGTTTACAATGAGCAGTTCTTC.

The V gene is TRBV28, the J gene TRBJ1-2; TRBD1 aligns across 10 bases. The V gene end was trimmed by 3 bases and the J gene end by 4 bases; junction bases not matched to a gene: 8. Germline CDR1 is MDHEN and CDR2 is SYDVKM. This CDR3 spans 16 amino acids. The CDR3 nucleotides are TGTGCCAGCAGTTTGGTCCGGACAGGGGGGACCTATGGCTACACCTTC. Amino acid sequence: CASSLVRTGGTYGYTF.

This clone was seen just once. V usage is TRBV7-2 and J usage is TRBJ2-3; D perhaps matches TRBD1 (6 bases). V lost 5 bases, J lost 4 bases, and 10 bases lay in between. The length of the CDR3 is 13 residues. Germline CDR1 SGHTA, CDR2 FQGNSA. In DNA, the CDR3 is TGTGCCAGCAGCGCAGGGGTGGCAGATACGCAGTATTTT. Amino acids: CASSAGVADTQYF.

This clone has just a few counts. The chain has TRBV6-1 and TRBJ1-2; tentatively, D is TRBD1 (6 bases). Germline V gives CDR1 MNHNS, CDR2 SASEGT. Trimming removed 1 base from V and 8 bases from J, with 11 bases in between. The CDR3 extends over 13 amino acids. The CDR3 protein is CASSEVGARGYTF. The DNA of the CDR3 is TGTGCCAGCAGTGAAGTGGGGGCGAGGGGCTACACCTTC.

The chain employs TRBV6-1 and TRBJ2-2; D is ambiguous. V shed 9 bases and J shed 3 bases, with 5 bases lying between them. Germline assignment: CDR1 MNHNS and CDR2 SASEGT. There are 11 residues in the CDR3. The CDR3 nucleotides read TGTGCCAGTCTCTACACCGGGGAGCTGTTTTTT. Translated: CASLYTGELFF.

This clone has only one observation. The chain has TRBV9 and TRBJ2-3, with TRBD1 identical over 7 bases. This CDR3 contains 15 residues. CDR1 and CDR2 from the germline V gene are SGDLS and YYNGEE. The V gene end was trimmed by 0 bases and the J gene end by 4 bases; junction bases not matched to a gene: 5. CDR3 amino acids: CASSVEGQGADTQYF. The CDR3 nucleotides are TGTGCCAGCAGCGTAGAGGGTCAGGGGGCAGATACGCAGTATTTT.

The genes are TRBV19 and TRBJ1-1; 7 bases agree with TRBD1. The V segment lost 5 bases and the J segment 1 base; nucleotides outside the gene matches: 7. CDR1 is LNHDA, CDR2 SQIVND, per germline (reference sequence). This CDR3 has 15 residues. The CDR3 loop is CASSLRQGTNTEAFF. CDR3 in DNA: TGTGCCAGTAGTCTTCGACAGGGAACGAACACTGAAGCTTTCTTT. Drawing the rest from reference TRBV19 and TRBJ1-1, the complete variable domain is DGGITQSPKYLFRKEGQNVTLSCEQNLNHDAMYWYRQDPGQGLRLIYYSQIVNDFQKGDIAEGYSVSREKKESFPLTVTSAQKNPTAFYLCASSLRQGTNTEAFFGQGTRLTVV.

This clone has only one observation. The chain couples TRBV19 to TRBJ1-1; D not resolved. The CDR3 loop spans 14 amino acids. Germline loops: CDR1 LNHDA, CDR2 SQIVND (reference sequence). With 4 bases removed from V and 1 base from J, the gap between germline ends came to 10 bases. CDR3 sequence reads: CASSTSQANTEAFF. The CDR3 region has the DNA TGTGCCAGTAGTACCAGCCAGGCGAACACTGAAGCTTTCTTT.

The chain combines TRBV30 with TRBJ2-2; 7 bases fit TRBD1. The CDR3 spans 15 residues. Germline CDR1 is GTSNPN and CDR2 is SVGIG (reference sequence). V shed 2 bases and J 6 bases; nucleotides not matched to a gene: 9. CDR3 region: CAWSTGVGGPGELFF. CDR3 coding DNA: TGTGCCTGGAGTACAGGGGTAGGGGGTCCCGGGGAGCTGTTTTTT.

The chain combines TRBV4-2 with TRBJ1-1; TRBD1 might be the D (5 bases). This CDR3 is built from 15 residues. In germline, CDR1 is LGHNA, CDR2 YNFKEQ. V was trimmed by 4 bases and J by 0 bases, leaving 12 bases between them. The CDR3 region has the DNA TGTGCCAGCAGCCCGGACACTACTTTGAACACTGAAGCTTTCTTT. Translating it yields CASSPDTTLNTEAFF.

This clone was recorded once. The chain employs TRBV19 and TRBJ2-7; TRBD2 agrees at 8 bases. CDR1 and CDR2 (germline): LNHDA, SQIVND (reference sequence). CDR3 length equals 14 residues. V trimming: 5 bases; J trimming: 1 base; junction bases outside the gene matches: 4. The CDR3 region is CASSSQRGSYEQYF. CDR3 in DNA: TGTGCCAGTAGTTCCCAGCGGGGGTCCTACGAGCAGTACTTC.

The V gene is TRBV29-1, the J gene TRBJ2-1, with 16 bases lining up with TRBD2. The CDR3 is 17 residues long. CDR1 is SQVTM, CDR2 ANQGSEA, per germline. V lost 4 bases and J lost 4; bases outside the gene matches: 7. The CDR3 bases are TGCAGCGTTGCCGGGACTAGCGGGGGGGCCGGATACAATGAGCAGTTCTTC. Translating gives CSVAGTSGGAGYNEQFF.

V and J are TRBV7-8 and TRBJ2-1; the D gene is possibly TRBD1 (6 bases). Germline CDR1 and CDR2: SGHVS and FQNEAQ. Deletions cut 7 bases from V and 7 bases from J, with 17 bases between. The CDR3 loop spans 14 amino acids. The CDR3 reads CASNTRGRGNEQFF. The CDR3 DNA reads as TGTGCCAGCAACACCAGGGGCAGAGGAAATGAGCAGTTCTTC.

This sequence joins TRBV25-1 and TRBJ1-1, with 11 bases fitting TRBD1. V lost 2 bases to trimming and J lost 4 bases; unmatched junction nucleotides: 3. The CDR3 runs to 15 residues. Germline CDR1 reads MGHDK; CDR2 reads SYGVNS. The CDR3 DNA follows: TGTGCCAGCAGTGAAAGGACAGGGGGCGGCACTGAAGCTTTCTTT. It translates to CASSERTGGGTEAFF.

The V and J genes are TRBV29-1 and TRBJ1-1; no clear D. The CDR3 spans 13 residues. Looked up from germline, CDR1 is SQVTM and CDR2 is ANQGSEA. Trimming took off 6 bases at V and 0 bases at J, with 11 bases between the two ends. CDR3 DNA sequence: TGCAGCGTGGAGCGGCAGGTGAACACTGAAGCTTTCTTT. Translating gives CSVERQVNTEAFF.

This clone has a single count. The V gene is TRBV27, the J gene TRBJ2-2; 9 nucleotides agree with TRBD2. The V and J ends lost 2 bases and 7 bases, in that order; junction bases with no gene match: 11. The CDR3 loop spans 17 amino acids. Germline CDR1 MNHEY, CDR2 SMNVEV (reference sequence). The CDR3 reads CASSLSGGGALDGELFF. The CDR3 region has the DNA TGTGCCAGCAGTTTAAGCGGCGGGGGGGCTTTGGACGGGGAGCTGTTTTTT.

V and J are TRBV4-2 and TRBJ1-4, with 8 positions matching TRBD1. Germline CDR1 reads LGHNA; CDR2 reads YNFKEQ. The CDR3 is 16 residues long. V lost 2 bases and J lost 1; bases outside the gene matches: 3. DNA for the CDR3: TGTGCCAGCAGCCAATACGGACAGGGAACTAATGAAAAACTGTTTTTT. Residues: CASSQYGQGTNEKLFF.